This T cell receptor (beta chain) stems from a study of cytomegalovirus exposure and HLA in healthy donors. Study context: Falling in the Caucasian-associated ancestry cluster were about four fifths of a few hundred genotyped donors. General study points: In presence/absence analyses, roughly uniform sequencing depth across donors was assumed.

The CDR3 spans 13 residues. V was shortened by 8 bases and J by 4 bases, with 13 bases between the two germline ends. Germline V gene sequence: CDR1 LNHDA, CDR2 SQIVND (reference sequence). In the case of this clone: Its target is unknown.

The PCR was carried out with 60 Vbeta primers and 13 Jbeta primers. The protocol was immunoSEQ multiplex PCR, while the TCRdb copy is restricted to in-frame clones and leaves out a portion. The sample holds 90,000 to 120,000 clones; around 73% are singletons and the top ten take about 8%. The specimen was PBMCs. The V call is TRBV19, the J call TRBJ2-3; possibly TRBD1 for D (5 bases). This TCR came from a man aged 25 to 40 in good health and CMV-seronegative. CDR3 sequence (DNA): TGTGCCAGTTGTGTGCAGGGTGCAGATACGCAGTATTTT. As protein: CASCVQGADTQYF.